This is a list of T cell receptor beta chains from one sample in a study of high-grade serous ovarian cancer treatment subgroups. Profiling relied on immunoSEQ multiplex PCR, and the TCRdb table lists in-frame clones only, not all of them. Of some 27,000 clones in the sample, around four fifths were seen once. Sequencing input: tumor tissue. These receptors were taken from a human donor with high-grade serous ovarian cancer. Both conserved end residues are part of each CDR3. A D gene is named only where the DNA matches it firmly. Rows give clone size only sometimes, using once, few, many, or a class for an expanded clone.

cdr3_nt: TGTGCCAGCAGTACCCTCGCGGGTAACTCCTACAATGAGCAGTTCTTC
cdr3_aa: CASSTLAGNSYNEQFF
j_call: TRBJ2-1
v_call: TRBV6-6
d_call: .
clone_size: .

cdr3_nt: TGTGCCGGGGGGGGGACTTATGGCTACACCTTC
cdr3_aa: CAGGGTYGYTF
j_call: TRBJ1-2
v_call: TRBV4-2
d_call: .
clone_size: .

cdr3_nt: TGTGCCAGCAGCCGGGGGGCTGGCAATCAGCCCCAGCATTTT
cdr3_aa: CASSRGAGNQPQHF
j_call: TRBJ1-5
v_call: TRBV7-9
d_call: .
clone_size: .

cdr3_nt: TGTGCCAGCAGCTCCCAATACGGTTATTTT
cdr3_aa: CASSSQYGYF
j_call: TRBJ1-5
v_call: TRBV7-3
d_call: .
clone_size: .

cdr3_nt: TGTGCCAGCAGTGCGGATACTCACTCAAACACCATATATTTT
cdr3_aa: CASSADTHSNTIYF
j_call: TRBJ1-3
v_call: TRBV6-6
d_call: .
clone_size: .

cdr3_nt: TGTGCCAGCAGACTAGCGGGAGTACAGGAGCAGTTCTTC
cdr3_aa: CASRLAGVQEQFF
j_call: TRBJ2-1
v_call: TRBV6-1
d_call: TRBD2
clone_size: .

cdr3_nt: TGTGCCAGCAGTTTAAAAGGGACAGGGGCCTACGAGCAGTACTTC
cdr3_aa: CASSLKGTGAYEQYF
j_call: TRBJ2-7
v_call: TRBV27
d_call: TRBD1
clone_size: .

cdr3_nt: TGCGCCAGCAGCTTGAGAGGCGGCCAGGGCGCCTACGAGCAGTACTTC
cdr3_aa: CASSLRGGQGAYEQYF
j_call: TRBJ2-7
v_call: TRBV5-1
d_call: .
clone_size: .

cdr3_nt: TGTGCTAGCAGCTCCGGGGGGTACCAAGAGACCCAGTACTTC
cdr3_aa: CASSSGGYQETQYF
j_call: TRBJ2-5
v_call: TRBV7-7
d_call: TRBD2
clone_size: .

cdr3_nt: TGTGCCAGCACCCGAGGGGTAAACACTGAAGCTTTCTTT
cdr3_aa: CASTRGVNTEAFF
j_call: TRBJ1-1
v_call: TRBV25-1
d_call: .
clone_size: .

cdr3_nt: TGTGCCAGCAGAGTGGGAAGGACGAACACTGAAGCTTTCTTT
cdr3_aa: CASRVGRTNTEAFF
j_call: TRBJ1-1
v_call: TRBV28
d_call: .
clone_size: few

cdr3_nt: TGTGCCTGGGACATGATGACAGGGGTAACTGAAGCTTTCTTT
cdr3_aa: CAWDMMTGVTEAFF
j_call: TRBJ1-1
v_call: TRBV30
d_call: TRBD1
clone_size: .

cdr3_nt: TGTGCCAGCAGCGTAATTGTCGGTGGAAATGAGCAGTTCTTC
cdr3_aa: CASSVIVGGNEQFF
j_call: TRBJ2-1
v_call: TRBV9
d_call: .
clone_size: once

cdr3_nt: TGCGCCAGCAGCTTGGGAGCGCCCGACCCGGACACCGGGGAGCTGTTTTTT
cdr3_aa: CASSLGAPDPDTGELFF
j_call: TRBJ2-2
v_call: TRBV5-1
d_call: .
clone_size: .

cdr3_nt: TGTGCCAGCAGCTTAGGCCGTTACAATGAGCAGTTCTTC
cdr3_aa: CASSLGRYNEQFF
j_call: TRBJ2-1
v_call: TRBV7-2
d_call: .
clone_size: .

cdr3_nt: TGCGCCAGCAGCTTGGGGTCCAGCGGGAGGCCAGATACGCAGTATTTT
cdr3_aa: CASSLGSSGRPDTQYF
j_call: TRBJ2-3
v_call: TRBV5-1
d_call: TRBD2
clone_size: .